The 2 T cell receptor beta chains reported below all come from one sample, sequenced in a study of somatic mutations in cytotoxic T cells in rheumatoid arthritis. The data were produced by immunoSEQ multiplex PCR, yet TCRdb's version contains in-frame clones alone and is incomplete. The sample includes some 18,000 clones, around four fifths of them seen just once. The specimen was CD8+ T cells sorted from blood. All receptors derive from an adult with rheumatoid arthritis.

This chain links TRBV28 with TRBJ2-1; D might be TRBD2 (7 bases). V was cut by 3 bases and J by 8 bases, with 17 bases left in between. Germline loops: CDR1 MDHEN, CDR2 SYDVKM. This CDR3 contains 15 residues. The CDR3 region has the DNA TGTGCCAGCAGTTTGGGACGGGGGGCACAATATGAGCAGTTCTTC. Protein: CASSLGRGAQYEQFF. The whole variable domain, remainder taken from reference TRBV28 and TRBJ2-1, is DVKVTQSSRYLVKRTGEKVFLECVQDMDHENMFWYRQDPGLGLRLIYFSYDVKMKEKGDIPEGYSVSREKKERFSLILESASTNQTSMYLCASSLGRGAQYEQFFGPGTRLTVL.

The chain links TRBV7-8 to TRBJ1-1; D is uncertain. Trimming left V 2 bases short and J 4 bases short, with 8 bases between. The V gene's germline CDR1 is SGHVS and CDR2 FQNEAQ. The CDR3 length is 13 residues. The CDR3 region is CASSLWAGTEAFF. The CDR3 bases are TGTGCCAGCAGCTTATGGGCGGGCACTGAAGCTTTCTTT.